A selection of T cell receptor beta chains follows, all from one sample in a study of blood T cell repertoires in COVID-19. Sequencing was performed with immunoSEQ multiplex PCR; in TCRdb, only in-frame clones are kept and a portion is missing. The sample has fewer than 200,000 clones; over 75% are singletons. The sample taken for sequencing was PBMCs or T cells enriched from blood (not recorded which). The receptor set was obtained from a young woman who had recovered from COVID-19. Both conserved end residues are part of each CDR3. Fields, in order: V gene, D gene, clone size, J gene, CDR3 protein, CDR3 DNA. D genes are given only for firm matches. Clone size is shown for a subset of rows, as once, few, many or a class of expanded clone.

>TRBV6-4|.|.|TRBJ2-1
CASSVAAGSDDEQFF
TGTGCCAGCAGTGTCGCGGCAGGGTCGGATGATGAGCAGTTCTTC
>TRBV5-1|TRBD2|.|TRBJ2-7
CASSPWASGTSYEQYF
TGCGCCAGCAGCCCGTGGGCTAGCGGGACTTCCTACGAGCAGTACTTC
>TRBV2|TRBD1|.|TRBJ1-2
CASSADRGLGYGYTF
TGTGCCAGCAGTGCCGACAGGGGGCTGGGCTATGGCTACACCTTC
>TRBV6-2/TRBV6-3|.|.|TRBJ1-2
CASSYSMLSIGYTF
TGTGCCAGCAGTTACTCTATGCTCTCTATTGGCTACACCTTC
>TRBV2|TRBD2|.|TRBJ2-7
CASCVGREGGYEQYF
TGTGCCAGCTGTGTGGGGCGGGAGGGGGGCTACGAGCAGTACTTC
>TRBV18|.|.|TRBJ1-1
CASSPLQGQNTEAFF
TGTGCCAGCTCCCCACTCCAGGGGCAGAACACTGAAGCTTTCTTT
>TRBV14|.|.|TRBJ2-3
CASSHYSTDTQYF
TGTGCCAGCAGCCACTACAGCACAGATACGCAGTATTTT
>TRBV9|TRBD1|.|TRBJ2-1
CASSESGTGVYNEQFF
TGTGCCAGCAGCGAGTCCGGGACAGGGGTATACAATGAGCAGTTCTTC
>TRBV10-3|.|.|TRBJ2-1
CAISDFGGTYNEQFF
TGTGCCATCAGTGATTTCGGCGGTACCTACAATGAGCAGTTCTTC
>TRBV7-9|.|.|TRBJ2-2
CASSLVGGTGELFF
TGTGCCAGCAGCTTAGTGGGGGGCACCGGGGAGCTGTTTTTT
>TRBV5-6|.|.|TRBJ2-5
CASSFLRSETQYF
TGTGCCAGCAGCTTTTTGCGGTCCGAGACCCAGTACTTC
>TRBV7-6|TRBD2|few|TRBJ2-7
CASSTGLDPHEQYF
TGTGCCAGCAGTACTGGACTAGATCCCCACGAGCAGTACTTC
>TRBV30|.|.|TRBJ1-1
CAWSVIRNTEAFF
TGTGCCTGGAGTGTAATCCGTAACACTGAAGCTTTCTTT
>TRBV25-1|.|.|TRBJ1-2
CASRGGGRYTF
TGTGCCAGCAGAGGAGGCGGGAGATACACCTTC
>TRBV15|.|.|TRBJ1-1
CATSFYRHTEAFF
TGTGCCACCAGCTTTTATCGTCACACTGAAGCTTTCTTT
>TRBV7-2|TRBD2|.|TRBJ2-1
CASSLSGGTYNEQFF
TGTGCCAGCAGCTTAAGCGGGGGGACCTACAATGAGCAGTTCTTC
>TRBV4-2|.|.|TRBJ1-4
CASSQAGGLPNEKLFF
TGTGCCAGCAGCCAAGCCGGCGGGTTGCCAAATGAAAAACTGTTTTTT
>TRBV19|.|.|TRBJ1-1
CASSISRQGPSTEAFF
TGTGCCAGTAGTATATCCCGCCAGGGCCCCAGCACTGAAGCTTTCTTT
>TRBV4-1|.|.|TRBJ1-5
CASSQAGDSNQPQHF
TGCGCCAGCAGCCAAGCAGGTGATAGCAATCAGCCCCAGCATTTT
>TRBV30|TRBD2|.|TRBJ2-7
CAWSKTSGYEQYF
TGTGCCTGGAGTAAGACTAGCGGGTACGAGCAGTACTTC
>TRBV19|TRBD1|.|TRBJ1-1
CASRTQGQGATEAFF
TGTGCCAGTCGTACCCAGGGACAGGGCGCCACTGAAGCTTTCTTT
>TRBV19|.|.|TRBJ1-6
CATKTTGPYNSPLHF
TGTGCCACCAAAACTACAGGGCCCTATAATTCACCCCTCCACTTT